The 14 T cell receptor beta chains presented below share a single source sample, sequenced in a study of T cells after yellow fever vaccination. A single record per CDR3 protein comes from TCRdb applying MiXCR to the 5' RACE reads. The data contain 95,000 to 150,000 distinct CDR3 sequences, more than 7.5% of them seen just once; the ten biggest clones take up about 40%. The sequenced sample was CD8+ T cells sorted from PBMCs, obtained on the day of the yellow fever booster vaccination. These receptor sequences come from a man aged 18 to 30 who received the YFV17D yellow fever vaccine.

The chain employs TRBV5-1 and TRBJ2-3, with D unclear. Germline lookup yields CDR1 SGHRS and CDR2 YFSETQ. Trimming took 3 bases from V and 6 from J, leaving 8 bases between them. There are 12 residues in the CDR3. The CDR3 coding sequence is TGCGCCAGCAGCTACATACCCGATACGCAGTATTTT. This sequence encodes CASSYIPDTQYF.

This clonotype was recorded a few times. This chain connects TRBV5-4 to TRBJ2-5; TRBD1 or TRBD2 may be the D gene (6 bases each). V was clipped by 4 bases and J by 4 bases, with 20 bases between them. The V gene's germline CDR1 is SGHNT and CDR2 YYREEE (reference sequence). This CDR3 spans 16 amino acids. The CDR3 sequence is CASSRGLSSVSETQYF. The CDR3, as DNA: TGTGCCAGCAGCCGGGGGCTATCTAGCGTTTCAGAGACCCAGTACTTC.

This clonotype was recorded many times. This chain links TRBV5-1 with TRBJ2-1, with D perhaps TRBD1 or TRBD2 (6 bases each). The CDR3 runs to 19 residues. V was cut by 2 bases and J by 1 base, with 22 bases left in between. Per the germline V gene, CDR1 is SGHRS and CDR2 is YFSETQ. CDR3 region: CASSFWGAQYSPSYNEQFF. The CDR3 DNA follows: TGCGCCAGCAGCTTTTGGGGGGCCCAATACTCCCCTTCCTACAATGAGCAGTTCTTC.

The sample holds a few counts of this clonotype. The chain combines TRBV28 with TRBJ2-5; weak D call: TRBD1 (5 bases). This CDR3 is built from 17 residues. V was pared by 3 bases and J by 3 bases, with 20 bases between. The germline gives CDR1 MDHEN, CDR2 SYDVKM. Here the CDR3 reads CASSFLRTLDTKETQYF. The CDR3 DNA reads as TGTGCCAGCAGTTTCCTTCGGACACTCGACACAAAAGAGACCCAGTACTTC.

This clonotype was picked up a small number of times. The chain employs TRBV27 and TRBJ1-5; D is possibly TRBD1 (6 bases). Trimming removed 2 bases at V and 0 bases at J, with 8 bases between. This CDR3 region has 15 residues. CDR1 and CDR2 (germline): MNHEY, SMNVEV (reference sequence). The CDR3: CASSLQGYSNQPQHF. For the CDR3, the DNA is TGTGCCAGCAGTTTACAGGGGTATAGCAATCAGCCCCAGCATTTT.

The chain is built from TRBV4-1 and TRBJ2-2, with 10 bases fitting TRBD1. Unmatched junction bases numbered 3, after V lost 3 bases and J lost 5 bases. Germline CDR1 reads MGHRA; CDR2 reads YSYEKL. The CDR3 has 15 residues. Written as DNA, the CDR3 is TGCGCCAGCAGCCACCCGGGACAGGGGACCGGGGAGCTGTTTTTT. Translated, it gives CASSHPGQGTGELFF.

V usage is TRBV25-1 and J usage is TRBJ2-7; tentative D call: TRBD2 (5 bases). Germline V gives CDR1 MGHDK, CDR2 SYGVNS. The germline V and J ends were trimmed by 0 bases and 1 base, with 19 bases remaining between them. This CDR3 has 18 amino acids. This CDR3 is CASSEYYVFGERSYEQYF. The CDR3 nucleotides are TGTGCCAGCAGTGAATATTATGTCTTCGGGGAAAGGTCCTACGAGCAGTACTTC.

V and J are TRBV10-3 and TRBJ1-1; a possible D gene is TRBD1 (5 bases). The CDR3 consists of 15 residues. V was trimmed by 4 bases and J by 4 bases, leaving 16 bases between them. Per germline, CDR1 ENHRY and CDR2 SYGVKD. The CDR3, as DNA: TGTGCCATCAGTGCCCTGGACACCCGAAGCACTGAAGCTTTCTTT. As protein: CAISALDTRSTEAFF.

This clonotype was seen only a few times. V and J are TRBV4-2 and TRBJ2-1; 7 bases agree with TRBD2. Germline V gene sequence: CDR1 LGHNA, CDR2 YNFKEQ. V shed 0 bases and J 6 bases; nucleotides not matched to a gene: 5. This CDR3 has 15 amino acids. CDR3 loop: CASSQEAGRGNEQFF. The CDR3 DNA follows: TGTGCCAGCAGCCAAGAGGCAGGGAGGGGCAATGAGCAGTTCTTC.

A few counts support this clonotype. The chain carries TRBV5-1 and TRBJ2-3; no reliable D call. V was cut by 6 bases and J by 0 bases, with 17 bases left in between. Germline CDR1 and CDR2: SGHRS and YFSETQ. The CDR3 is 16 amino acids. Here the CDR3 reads CASTHDTSGSTDTQYF. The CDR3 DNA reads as TGCGCCAGCACCCATGATACCAGTGGGAGCACAGATACGCAGTATTTT.

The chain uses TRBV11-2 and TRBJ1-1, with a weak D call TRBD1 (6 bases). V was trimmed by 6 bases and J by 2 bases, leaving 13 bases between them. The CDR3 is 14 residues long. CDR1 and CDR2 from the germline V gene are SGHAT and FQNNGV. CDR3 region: CASRGPGGNTEAFF. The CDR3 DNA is TGTGCCAGCAGGGGACCGGGGGGCAACACTGAAGCTTTCTTT.

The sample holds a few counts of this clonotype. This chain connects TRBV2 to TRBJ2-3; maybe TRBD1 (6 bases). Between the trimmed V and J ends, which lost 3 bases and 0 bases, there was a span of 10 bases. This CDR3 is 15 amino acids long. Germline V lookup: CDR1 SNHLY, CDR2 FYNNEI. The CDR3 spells CASSDGQGSTDTQYF. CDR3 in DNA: TGTGCCAGCAGTGATGGGCAGGGGAGCACAGATACGCAGTATTTT.

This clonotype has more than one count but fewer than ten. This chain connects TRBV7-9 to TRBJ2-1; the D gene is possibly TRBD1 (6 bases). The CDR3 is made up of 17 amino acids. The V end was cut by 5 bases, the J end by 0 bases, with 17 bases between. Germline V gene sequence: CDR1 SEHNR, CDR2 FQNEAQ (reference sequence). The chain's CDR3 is CASSPKGELSSYNEQFF. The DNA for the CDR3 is TGTGCCAGCAGCCCCAAGGGGGAGCTTTCCTCCTACAATGAGCAGTTCTTC.

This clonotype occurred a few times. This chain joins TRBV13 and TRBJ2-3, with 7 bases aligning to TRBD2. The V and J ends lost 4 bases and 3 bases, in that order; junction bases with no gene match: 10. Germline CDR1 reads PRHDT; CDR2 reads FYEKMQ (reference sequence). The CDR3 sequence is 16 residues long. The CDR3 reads CASSSSGLVITDTQYF. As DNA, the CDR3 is TGTGCCAGCAGCTCTTCAGGACTAGTAATAACAGATACGCAGTATTTT. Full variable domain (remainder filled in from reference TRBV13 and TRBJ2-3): AAGVIQSPRHLIKEKRETATLKCYPIPRHDTVYWYQQGPGQDPQFLISFYEKMQSDKGSIPDRFSAQQFSDYHSELNMSSLELGDSALYFCASSSSGLVITDTQYFGPGTRLTVL.